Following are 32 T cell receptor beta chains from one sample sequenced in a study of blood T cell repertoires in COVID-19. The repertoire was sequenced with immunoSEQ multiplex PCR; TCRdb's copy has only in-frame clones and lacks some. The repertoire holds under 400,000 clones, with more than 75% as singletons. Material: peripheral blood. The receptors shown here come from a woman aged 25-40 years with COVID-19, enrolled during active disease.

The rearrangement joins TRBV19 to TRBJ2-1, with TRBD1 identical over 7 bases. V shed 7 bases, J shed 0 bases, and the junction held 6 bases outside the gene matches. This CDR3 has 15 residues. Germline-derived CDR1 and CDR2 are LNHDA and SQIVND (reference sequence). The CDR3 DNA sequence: TGTGCCAGTATACAGACAGGGAGCTCCTACAATGAGCAGTTCTTC. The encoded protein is CASIQTGSSYNEQFF.

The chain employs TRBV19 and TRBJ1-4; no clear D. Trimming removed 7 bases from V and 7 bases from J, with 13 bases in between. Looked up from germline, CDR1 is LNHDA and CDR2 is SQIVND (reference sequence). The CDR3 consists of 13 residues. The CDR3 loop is CASTDRRVEKLFF. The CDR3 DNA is TGTGCCAGTACCGACCGGCGGGTTGAAAAACTGTTTTTT.

The CDR3 DNA is TGTGCCTGGAGTGGACAGGGCACTCTATACGAGCAGTACTTC. Translation gives CAWSGQGTLYEQYF. The J gene is TRBJ2-7, the V gene TRBV30; 7 bases are a match to TRBD1. Germline CDR1 and CDR2: GTSNPN and SVGIG (reference sequence). The V and J ends lost 1 base and 4 bases, in that order; junction bases with no gene match: 7. The length of the CDR3 is 14 residues.

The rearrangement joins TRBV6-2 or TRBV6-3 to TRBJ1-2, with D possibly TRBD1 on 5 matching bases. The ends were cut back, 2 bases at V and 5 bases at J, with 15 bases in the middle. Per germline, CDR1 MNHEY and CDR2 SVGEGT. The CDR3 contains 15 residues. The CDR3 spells CASSYARVEPYGYTF. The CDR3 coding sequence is TGTGCCAGCAGTTACGCCAGGGTCGAGCCGTATGGCTACACCTTC.

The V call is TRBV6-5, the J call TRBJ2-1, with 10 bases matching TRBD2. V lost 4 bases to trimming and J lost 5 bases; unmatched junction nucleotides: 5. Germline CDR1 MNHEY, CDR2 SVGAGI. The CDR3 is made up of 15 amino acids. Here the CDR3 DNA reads TGTGCCAGCAGTTCTAGCGGGAGCGTTGACAATGAGCAGTTCTTC. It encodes CASSSSGSVDNEQFF.

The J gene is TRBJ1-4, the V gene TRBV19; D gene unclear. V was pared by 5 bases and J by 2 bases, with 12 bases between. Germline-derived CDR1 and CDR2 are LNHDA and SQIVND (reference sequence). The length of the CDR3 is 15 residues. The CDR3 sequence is CASSGRGRTNEKLFF. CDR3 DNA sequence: TGTGCCAGTAGTGGTCGTGGGCGCACTAATGAAAAACTGTTTTTT.

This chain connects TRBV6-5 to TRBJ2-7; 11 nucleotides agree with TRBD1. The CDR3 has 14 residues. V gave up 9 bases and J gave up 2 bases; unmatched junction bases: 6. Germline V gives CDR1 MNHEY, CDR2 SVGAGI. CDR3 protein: CASNRDRGAYEQYF. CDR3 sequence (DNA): TGTGCCAGTAACCGGGACAGGGGGGCCTACGAGCAGTACTTC.

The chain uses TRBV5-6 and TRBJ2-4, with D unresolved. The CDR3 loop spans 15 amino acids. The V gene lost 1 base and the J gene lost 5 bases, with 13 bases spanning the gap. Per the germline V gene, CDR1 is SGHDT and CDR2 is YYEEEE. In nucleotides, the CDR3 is TGTGCCAGCAGCTTGATGATAGAACGGGAAAACATTCAGTACTTC. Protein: CASSLMIERENIQYF.

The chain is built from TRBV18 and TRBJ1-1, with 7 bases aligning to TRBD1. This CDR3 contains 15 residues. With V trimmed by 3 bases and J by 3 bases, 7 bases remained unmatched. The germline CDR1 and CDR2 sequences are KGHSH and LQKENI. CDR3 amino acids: CASSPLDRIHTEAFF. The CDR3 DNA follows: TGTGCCAGCTCACCCTTGGACAGGATCCACACTGAAGCTTTCTTT.

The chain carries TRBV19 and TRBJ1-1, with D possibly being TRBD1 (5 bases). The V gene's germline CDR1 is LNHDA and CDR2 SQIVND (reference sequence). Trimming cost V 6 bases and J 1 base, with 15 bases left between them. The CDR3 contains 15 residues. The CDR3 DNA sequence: TGTGCCAGTAGGCCCCTTAGGGGTCAGAACACTGAAGCTTTCTTT. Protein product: CASRPLRGQNTEAFF.

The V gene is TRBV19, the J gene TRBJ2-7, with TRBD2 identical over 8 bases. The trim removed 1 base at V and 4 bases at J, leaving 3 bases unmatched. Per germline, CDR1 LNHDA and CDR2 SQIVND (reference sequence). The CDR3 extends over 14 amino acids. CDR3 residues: CASSIAGGRYEQYF. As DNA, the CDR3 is TGTGCCAGTAGTATAGCGGGAGGGAGATACGAGCAGTACTTC. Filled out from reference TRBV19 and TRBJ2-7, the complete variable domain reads DGGITQSPKYLFRKEGQNVTLSCEQNLNHDAMYWYRQDPGQGLRLIYYSQIVNDFQKGDIAEGYSVSREKKESFPLTVTSAQKNPTAFYLCASSIAGGRYEQYFGPGTRLTVT.

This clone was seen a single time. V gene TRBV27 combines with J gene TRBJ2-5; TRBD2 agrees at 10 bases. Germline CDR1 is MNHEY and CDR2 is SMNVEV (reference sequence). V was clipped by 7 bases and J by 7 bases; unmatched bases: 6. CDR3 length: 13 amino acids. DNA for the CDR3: TGTGCCAGCACCATAGCGGGAGGTGGGACCCAGTACTTC. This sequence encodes CASTIAGGGTQYF.

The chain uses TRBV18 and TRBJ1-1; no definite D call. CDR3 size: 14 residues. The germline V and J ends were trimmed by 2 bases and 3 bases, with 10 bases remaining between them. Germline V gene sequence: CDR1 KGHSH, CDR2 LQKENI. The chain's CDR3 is CASSPTESYTEAFF. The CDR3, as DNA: TGTGCCAGCTCACCAACCGAAAGCTACACTGAAGCTTTCTTT.

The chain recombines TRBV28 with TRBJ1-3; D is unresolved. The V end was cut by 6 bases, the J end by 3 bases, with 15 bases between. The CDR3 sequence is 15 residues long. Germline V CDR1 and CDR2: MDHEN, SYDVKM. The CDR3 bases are TGTGCCAGCAGAAGGGAGGCGACGATTGGAAACACCATATATTTT. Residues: CASRREATIGNTIYF.

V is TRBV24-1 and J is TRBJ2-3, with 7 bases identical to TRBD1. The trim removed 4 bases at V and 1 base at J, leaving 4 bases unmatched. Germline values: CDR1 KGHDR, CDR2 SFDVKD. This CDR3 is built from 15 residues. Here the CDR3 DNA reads TGTGCCACCAGTGAAACTACAGGGGGCACAGATACGCAGTATTTT. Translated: CATSETTGGTDTQYF.

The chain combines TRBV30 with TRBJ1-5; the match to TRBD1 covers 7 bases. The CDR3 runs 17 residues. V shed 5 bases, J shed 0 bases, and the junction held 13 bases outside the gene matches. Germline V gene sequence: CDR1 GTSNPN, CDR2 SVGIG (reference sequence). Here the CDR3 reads CAWPAQGGSYSNQPQHF. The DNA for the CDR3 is TGTGCCTGGCCCGCGCAGGGGGGTTCATATAGCAATCAGCCCCAGCATTTT. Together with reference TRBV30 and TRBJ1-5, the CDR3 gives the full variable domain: SQTIHQWPATLVQPVGSPLSLECTVEGTSNPNLYWYRQAAGRGLQLLFYSVGIGQISSEVPQNLSASRPQDRQFILSSKKLLLSDSGFYLCAWPAQGGSYSNQPQHFGDGTRLSIL.

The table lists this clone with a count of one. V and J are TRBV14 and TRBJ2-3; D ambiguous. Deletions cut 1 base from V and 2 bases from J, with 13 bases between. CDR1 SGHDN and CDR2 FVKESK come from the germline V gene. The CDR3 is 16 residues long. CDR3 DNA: TGTGCCAGCAGCCAAGTTTCGGTGTTAACCACAGATACGCAGTATTTT. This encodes CASSQVSVLTTDTQYF.

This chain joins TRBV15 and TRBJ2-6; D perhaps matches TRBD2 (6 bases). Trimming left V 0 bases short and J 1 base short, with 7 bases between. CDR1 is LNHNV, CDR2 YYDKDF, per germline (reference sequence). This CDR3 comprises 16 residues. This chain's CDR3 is CATSRDRGSGANVLTF. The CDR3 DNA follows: TGTGCCACCAGCAGAGATCGGGGGTCTGGGGCCAACGTCCTGACTTTC.

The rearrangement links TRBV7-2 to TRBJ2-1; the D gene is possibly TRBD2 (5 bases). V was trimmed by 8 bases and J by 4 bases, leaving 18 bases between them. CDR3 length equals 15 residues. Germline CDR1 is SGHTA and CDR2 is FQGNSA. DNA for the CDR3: TGTGCCAGCCGTCCTCTGGGAGCGGCATACAATGAGCAGTTCTTC. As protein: CASRPLGAAYNEQFF.

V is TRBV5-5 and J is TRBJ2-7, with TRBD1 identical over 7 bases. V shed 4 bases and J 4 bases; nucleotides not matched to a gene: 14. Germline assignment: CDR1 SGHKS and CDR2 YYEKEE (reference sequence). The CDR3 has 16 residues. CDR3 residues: CASSEATGTAFYEQYF. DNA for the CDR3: TGTGCCAGCAGCGAAGCGACCGGGACAGCTTTTTACGAGCAGTACTTC.

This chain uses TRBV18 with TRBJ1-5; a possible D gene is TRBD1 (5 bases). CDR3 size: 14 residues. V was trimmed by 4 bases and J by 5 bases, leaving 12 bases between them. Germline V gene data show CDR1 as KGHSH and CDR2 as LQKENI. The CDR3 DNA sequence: TGTGCCAGCTCACGGGACTCTGAAGATCAGCCCCAGCATTTT. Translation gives CASSRDSEDQPQHF.

CDR3 protein: CASSGTTGTYEQYF. CDR3 nucleotide sequence: TGCGCCAGCAGCGGAACGACAGGGACCTACGAGCAGTACTTC. The chain couples TRBV5-1 to TRBJ2-7, with 7 positions matching TRBD1. With 4 bases clipped from V and 2 bases from J, the junction kept 6 bases outside the gene matches. CDR3 length equals 14 residues. Germline V gene data show CDR1 as SGHRS and CDR2 as YFSETQ. Filled out from reference TRBV5-1 and TRBJ2-7, the complete variable domain reads KAGVTQTPRYLIKTRGQQVTLSCSPISGHRSVSWYQQTPGQGLQFLFEYFSETQRNKGNFPGRFSGRQFSNSRSEMNVSTLELGDSALYLCASSGTTGTYEQYFGPGTRLTVT.

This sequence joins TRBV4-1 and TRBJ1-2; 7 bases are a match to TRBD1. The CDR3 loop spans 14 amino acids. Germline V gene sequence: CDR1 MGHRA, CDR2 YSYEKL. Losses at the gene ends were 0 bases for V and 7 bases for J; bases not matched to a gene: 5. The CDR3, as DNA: TGCGCCAGCAGCCAAGAAAGGGGGCGGGGTGGCTACACCTTC. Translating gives CASSQERGRGGYTF.

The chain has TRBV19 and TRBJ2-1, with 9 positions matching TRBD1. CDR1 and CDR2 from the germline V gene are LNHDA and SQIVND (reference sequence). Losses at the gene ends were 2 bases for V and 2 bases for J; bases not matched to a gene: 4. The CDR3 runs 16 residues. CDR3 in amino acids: CASSISDRGAYNEQFF. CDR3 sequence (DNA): TGTGCCAGTAGTATAAGCGACAGGGGGGCCTACAATGAGCAGTTCTTC. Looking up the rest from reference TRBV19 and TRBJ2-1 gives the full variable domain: DGGITQSPKYLFRKEGQNVTLSCEQNLNHDAMYWYRQDPGQGLRLIYYSQIVNDFQKGDIAEGYSVSREKKESFPLTVTSAQKNPTAFYLCASSISDRGAYNEQFFGPGTRLTVL.

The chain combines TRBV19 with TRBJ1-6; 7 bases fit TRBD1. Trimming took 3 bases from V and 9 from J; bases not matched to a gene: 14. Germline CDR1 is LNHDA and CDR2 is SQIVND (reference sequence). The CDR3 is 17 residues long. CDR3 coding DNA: TGTGCCAGTAGTATCGTGGGAGGAAGGGGGCGCGGTTCACCCCTCCACTTT. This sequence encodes CASSIVGGRGRGSPLHF.

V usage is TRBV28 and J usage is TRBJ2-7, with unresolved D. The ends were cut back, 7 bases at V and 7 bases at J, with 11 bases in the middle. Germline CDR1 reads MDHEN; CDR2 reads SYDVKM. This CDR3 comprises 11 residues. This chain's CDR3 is CASNRFREQYF. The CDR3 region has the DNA TGTGCCAGCAACAGATTTCGGGAGCAGTACTTC.

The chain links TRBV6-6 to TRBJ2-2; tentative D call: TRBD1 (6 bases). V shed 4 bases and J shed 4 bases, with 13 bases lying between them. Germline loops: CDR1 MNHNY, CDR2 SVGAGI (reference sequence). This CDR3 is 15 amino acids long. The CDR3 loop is CASSSLRGPTGELFF. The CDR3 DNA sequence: TGTGCCAGCAGTTCCCTCAGGGGCCCCACCGGGGAGCTGTTTTTT.

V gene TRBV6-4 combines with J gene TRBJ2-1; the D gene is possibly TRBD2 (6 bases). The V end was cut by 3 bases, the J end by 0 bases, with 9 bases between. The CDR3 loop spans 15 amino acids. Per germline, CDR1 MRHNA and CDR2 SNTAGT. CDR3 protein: CASSELADSYNEQFF. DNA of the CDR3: TGTGCCAGCAGTGAGTTAGCGGACTCCTACAATGAGCAGTTCTTC.

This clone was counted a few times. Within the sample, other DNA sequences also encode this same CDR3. The CDR3 bases are TGTGCCAGCAGCCTCACAGGGAGGGATTCACCCCTCCACTTT. Its protein product is CASSLTGRDSPLHF. The V and J genes are TRBV7-9 and TRBJ1-6; a possible D gene is TRBD1 (6 bases). The CDR3 sequence is 14 residues long. CDR1 is SEHNR, CDR2 FQNEAQ, per germline (reference sequence). Trimming removed 5 bases at V and 8 bases at J, with 13 bases between.

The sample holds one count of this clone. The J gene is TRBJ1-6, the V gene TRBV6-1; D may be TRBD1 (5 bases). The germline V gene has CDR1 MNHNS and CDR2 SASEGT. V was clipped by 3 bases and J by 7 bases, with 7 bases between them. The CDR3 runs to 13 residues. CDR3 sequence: CASSERQNSPLHF. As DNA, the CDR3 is TGTGCCAGCAGTGAGAGACAGAATTCACCCCTCCACTTT.

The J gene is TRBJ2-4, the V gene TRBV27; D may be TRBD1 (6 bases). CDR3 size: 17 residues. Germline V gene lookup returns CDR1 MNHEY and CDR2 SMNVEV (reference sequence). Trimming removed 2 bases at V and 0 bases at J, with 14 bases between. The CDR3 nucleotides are TGTGCCAGCAGTTTACAGGGGTACACCCTAGCCAAAAACATTCAGTACTTC. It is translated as CASSLQGYTLAKNIQYF.

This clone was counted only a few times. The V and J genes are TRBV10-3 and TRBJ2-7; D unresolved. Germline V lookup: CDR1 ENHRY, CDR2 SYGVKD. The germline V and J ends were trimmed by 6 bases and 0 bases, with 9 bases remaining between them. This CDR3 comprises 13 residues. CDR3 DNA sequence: TGTGCCATCAGCTTCGACTTCTCCTACGAGCAGTACTTC. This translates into CAISFDFSYEQYF.